These 21 T cell receptor beta chains share one sample of origin, sequenced in a study of cytomegalovirus exposure and HLA in healthy donors (dated by TCRdb to about 2017). Library creation used the immunoSEQ multiplex PCR assay. The multiplex PCR relied on a mix of 60 forward primers for TCR Vbeta segments and 13 reverse primers for TCR Jbeta segments. TCRdb obtained this table from immuneACCESS and retained in-frame rearrangements with V and J assigned. These tables miss some clones; where compared with another copy, unresolved V genes account for less than half of the shortfall, and the remainder is unexplained. This sample has roughly 100,000 clones in its table, and about 83% of those were observed once. Roughly 4.9% of the sample is held by the ten biggest clonotypes. The sample was PBMCs. The receptor source for this set is a female donor in good health and CMV-seropositive.

This sequence joins TRBV4-2 and TRBJ2-5, with TRBD2 matching over 9 bases. Germline assignment: CDR1 LGHNA and CDR2 YNFKEQ. Losses at the gene ends were 5 bases for V and 4 bases for J; bases not matched to a gene: 14. CDR3 length: 17 residues. The CDR3 DNA reads as TGTGCCAGCAGCAAAAGCATTCGGCGGGAGGGGTCAGAGACCCAGTACTTC. Translated, it gives CASSKSIRREGSETQYF.

This clone showed up just once. The V gene is TRBV4-1, the J gene TRBJ2-1, with TRBD2 identical over 7 bases. The CDR3 loop spans 17 amino acids. J was trimmed by 0 bases and V by 1 base; bases with no gene match: 6. Germline CDR1 MGHRA, CDR2 YSYEKL. DNA for the CDR3: TGCGCCAGCAGCCAAGTACGGGGCGGGAGCTCCTACAATGAGCAGTTCTTC. Its translation: CASSQVRGGSSYNEQFF.

Only a few counts were recorded for this clone. V gene TRBV18 combines with J gene TRBJ2-5; D gene unclear. Trimming stripped 6 bases from V and 2 bases from J, with 10 bases between. The V gene's germline CDR1 is KGHSH and CDR2 LQKENI. CDR3 length: 13 residues. The DNA for the CDR3 is TGTGCCAGCTCCCCAATCCCACAAGAGACCCAGTACTTC. The encoded protein is CASSPIPQETQYF.

The chain joins TRBV11-2 to TRBJ1-6, with D unresolved. V dropped 5 bases and J dropped 0 bases, with 11 bases sitting between them. Germline CDR1 SGHAT, CDR2 FQNNGV. The CDR3 is 16 residues long. The CDR3 region is CASSLGLSSYNSPLHF. The CDR3 DNA is TGTGCCAGCAGCCTAGGACTCAGCTCCTATAATTCACCCCTCCACTTT.

This rearrangement joins TRBV9 to TRBJ2-5; TRBD2 matches 9 bases. Germline V gene sequence: CDR1 SGDLS, CDR2 YYNGEE. The CDR3 runs to 17 residues. The V and J ends lost 0 bases and 2 bases, in that order; junction bases with no gene match: 8. CDR3 sequence: CASSVAVVAGAQETQYF. The CDR3, as DNA: TGTGCCAGCAGCGTAGCTGTGGTAGCGGGGGCACAAGAGACCCAGTACTTC. The full variable domain, rest sourced from reference TRBV9 and TRBJ2-5, is DSGVTQTPKHLITATGQRVTLRCSPRSGDLSVYWYQQSLDQGLQFLIQYYNGEERAKGNILERFSAQQFPDLHSELNLSSLELGDSALYFCASSVAVVAGAQETQYFGPGTRLLVL.

This chain connects TRBV10-3 to TRBJ1-1; D perhaps matches TRBD1 (5 bases). Germline V gives CDR1 ENHRY, CDR2 SYGVKD. The CDR3 is 14 amino acids. Trimming cost V 6 bases and J 6 bases, with 17 bases left between them. For the CDR3, the DNA is TGTGCCATCAGGCGGGGGGATAGAATGGCTGAAGCTTTCTTT. It specifies CAIRRGDRMAEAFF.

This sequence joins TRBV10-3 and TRBJ1-1, with D possibly TRBD1 on 6 matching bases. Trimming cost V 7 bases and J 1 base, with 13 bases left between them. CDR1 and CDR2 from the germline V gene are ENHRY and SYGVKD. This CDR3 spans 14 amino acids. CDR3 DNA: TGTGCCATCAATCAGGGGAGTTCGAACACTGAAGCTTTCTTT. Amino acid sequence: CAINQGSSNTEAFF.

This clone appeared once. The chain uses TRBV11-3 and TRBJ2-1; 7 nucleotides line up with TRBD1. CDR1 is SGHNT and CDR2 is YENEEA in the germline V gene. Unmatched junction bases numbered 6, after V lost 5 bases and J lost 5 bases. This CDR3 has 14 amino acids. The CDR3 nucleotides read TGTGCCAGCAGCCCCGGGACAGTCGACAATGAGCAGTTCTTC. It is translated as CASSPGTVDNEQFF.

V usage is TRBV9 and J usage is TRBJ2-1; 9 positions agree with TRBD1. CDR1 is SGDLS and CDR2 is YYNGEE in the germline V gene. The CDR3 is 15 residues long. The V segment lost 0 bases and the J segment 3 bases; nucleotides outside the gene matches: 1. The CDR3 DNA is TGTGCCAGCAGCGTAGGGGACAGGGACTACAATGAGCAGTTCTTC. Translated: CASSVGDRDYNEQFF.

V and J are TRBV25-1 and TRBJ1-5, with a weak D call TRBD1 (5 bases). The germline gives CDR1 MGHDK, CDR2 SYGVNS. V was clipped by 6 bases and J by 6 bases, with 18 bases between them. CDR3 length: 15 amino acids. This chain's CDR3 is CASSPIGARGQPQHF. Written as DNA, the CDR3 is TGTGCCAGCAGCCCCATAGGGGCGCGAGGTCAGCCCCAGCATTTT. The whole variable domain, filled in from reference TRBV25-1 and TRBJ1-5, reads EADIYQTPRYLVIGTGKKITLECSQTMGHDKMYWYQQDPGMELHLIHYSYGVNSTEKGDLSSESTVSRIRTEHFPLTLESARPSHTSQYLCASSPIGARGQPQHFGDGTRLSIL.

The V gene is TRBV4-2, the J gene TRBJ1-2; D gene ambiguous. Germline V gene lookup returns CDR1 LGHNA and CDR2 YNFKEQ. CDR3 length: 12 residues. Between the trimmed V and J ends, which lost 1 base and 6 bases, there was a span of 6 bases. CDR3 DNA sequence: TGTGCCAGCAGCCAAGCCCAGGATGGCTACACCTTC. This gives the protein CASSQAQDGYTF.

The J gene is TRBJ1-5, the V gene TRBV10-3; 10 positions agree with TRBD1. The length of the CDR3 is 14 residues. CDR1 is ENHRY, CDR2 SYGVKD, per germline. The junction had 7 bases not matched to a gene; V was cut back by 10 bases and J by 4 bases. As DNA, the CDR3 is TGTGCCACCAGACAGGGGGCGTTTAATCAGCCCCAGCATTTT. Its protein product is CATRQGAFNQPQHF.

The chain is built from TRBV6-6 and TRBJ1-1; D is undetermined. V lost 4 bases to trimming and J lost 11 bases, with 14 bases between them. The CDR3 loop spans 12 amino acids. Germline CDR1 is MNHNY and CDR2 is SVGAGI (reference sequence). The CDR3 bases are TGTGCCAGCAGTTTCCCGGGTCCTGGGGCTTTCTTT. Its translation is CASSFPGPGAFF.

The table lists this clone with a count of one. The V call is TRBV4-1, the J call TRBJ1-1, with 11 bases that match TRBD1. V dropped 4 bases and J dropped 4; count of bases not matched to a gene: 8. From germline, CDR1 is MGHRA and CDR2 YSYEKL. The CDR3 totals 16 residues. CDR3 sequence reads: CASSRPDRGLGTEAFF. CDR3 DNA: TGCGCCAGCAGCCGCCCGGACAGGGGGCTCGGCACTGAAGCTTTCTTT.

This clone came up a few times. The V call is TRBV2, the J call TRBJ2-2; TRBD1 matches at 8 bases. CDR3 length: 14 residues. Germline lookup yields CDR1 SNHLY and CDR2 FYNNEI. With 4 bases clipped from V and 5 bases from J, the junction kept 3 bases outside the gene matches. CDR3 sequence (DNA): TGTGCCAGCAGTGCAGGGGGCAGGACCGGGGAGCTGTTTTTT. This gives the protein CASSAGGRTGELFF.

The genes are TRBV7-8 and TRBJ2-7, with 9 bases lining up with TRBD2. This CDR3 spans 17 amino acids. The V and J ends lost 5 bases and 5 bases, in that order; junction bases with no gene match: 16. Per the germline V gene, CDR1 is SGHVS and CDR2 is FQNEAQ. DNA of the CDR3: TGTGCCAGCAGCCCCCCGCAAGCGCTAGCGGGACGGGACGAGCAGTACTTC. This gives the protein CASSPPQALAGRDEQYF.

The rearrangement uses TRBV19 and TRBJ2-2; 8 nucleotides agree with TRBD2. The germline CDR1 and CDR2 sequences are LNHDA and SQIVND (reference sequence). V lost 3 bases to trimming and J lost 8 bases; unmatched junction nucleotides: 11. The CDR3 extends over 16 amino acids. The CDR3 DNA is TGTGCCAGTAGTATTGCCGGGAGGGCGGTAGCGGGGGAGCTGTTTTTT. This codes for CASSIAGRAVAGELFF.

V usage is TRBV7-8 and J usage is TRBJ1-1; 7 bases align to TRBD1. Per germline, CDR1 SGHVS and CDR2 FQNEAQ. CDR3 length equals 14 residues. With V trimmed by 5 bases and J by 1 base, 4 bases remained unmatched. As DNA, the CDR3 is TGTGCCAGCAGCCCGAACAGGGGGAACACTGAAGCTTTCTTT. Translating it yields CASSPNRGNTEAFF.

The chain employs TRBV7-8 and TRBJ2-7; 9 bases align to TRBD1. Trimming at V came to 1 base and at J to 1 base, leaving 5 bases not matched to a gene. The CDR3 consists of 16 residues. The germline CDR1 and CDR2 sequences are SGHVS and FQNEAQ. CDR3: CASSLGAGTGSYEQYF. In nucleotides, the CDR3 is TGTGCCAGCAGCTTAGGGGCGGGGACAGGGTCCTACGAGCAGTACTTC.

The J gene is TRBJ1-1, the V gene TRBV27; D remains ambiguous. Trimming shortened V by 2 bases and J by 1 base, and 5 bases separated the two germline ends. Per germline, CDR1 MNHEY and CDR2 SMNVEV (reference sequence). The CDR3 runs to 13 residues. The CDR3 sequence is CASSLVKNTEAFF. DNA of the CDR3: TGTGCCAGCAGTTTAGTAAAGAACACTGAAGCTTTCTTT.

The chain carries TRBV2 and TRBJ2-3; no firm D call. Trimming shortened V by 7 bases and J by 0 bases, and 5 bases separated the two germline ends. The CDR3 runs 12 residues. Germline V gives CDR1 SNHLY, CDR2 FYNNEI. The CDR3 is CASIASTDTQYF. Here the CDR3 DNA reads TGTGCCAGCATCGCGAGCACAGATACGCAGTATTTT.